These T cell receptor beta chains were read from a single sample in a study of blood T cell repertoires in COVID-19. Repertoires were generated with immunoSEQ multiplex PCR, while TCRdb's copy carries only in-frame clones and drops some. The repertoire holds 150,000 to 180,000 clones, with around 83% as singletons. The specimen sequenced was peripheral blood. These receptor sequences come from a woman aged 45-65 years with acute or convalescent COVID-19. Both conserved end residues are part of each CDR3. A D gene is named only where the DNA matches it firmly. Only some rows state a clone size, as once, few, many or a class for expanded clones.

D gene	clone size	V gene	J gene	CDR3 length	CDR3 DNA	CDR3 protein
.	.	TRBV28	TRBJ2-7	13	TGTGCCAGCAGTTTGGACAGGAGGGACGAGCAGTACTTC	CASSLDRRDEQYF
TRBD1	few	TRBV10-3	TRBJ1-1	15	TGTGCCATCAGGGAGACCGGGACAGTGAACACTGAAGCTTTCTTT	CAIRETGTVNTEAFF
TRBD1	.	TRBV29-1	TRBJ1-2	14	TGCAGCGTTGAAGATCGGCAGGGGGGACGGGGCTACACCTTC	CSVEDRQGGRGYTF
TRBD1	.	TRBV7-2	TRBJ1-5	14	TGTGCCAGCAGCCAGACAGGGAGAGATCAGCCCCAGCATTTT	CASSQTGRDQPQHF
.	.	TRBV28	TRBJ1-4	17	TGTGCCAGCAGTTTATTGGCGGTCTCATCAACTAATGAAAAACTGTTTTTT	CASSLLAVSSTNEKLFF
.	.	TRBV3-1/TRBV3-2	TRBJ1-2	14	TGTGCCAGCAGCCAAGACAGGGTGGGCTATGGCTACACCTTC	CASSQDRVGYGYTF
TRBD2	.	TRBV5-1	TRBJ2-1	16	TGCGCCAGCAGCTTGGAGGCTAGCGGGAGCTACAATGAGCAGTTCTTC	CASSLEASGSYNEQFF
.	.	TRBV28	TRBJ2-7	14	TGTGCCAGCATCGTCGGGATAGGCTCCTACGAGCAGTACTTC	CASIVGIGSYEQYF
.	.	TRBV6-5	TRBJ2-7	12	TGTGCCAGCAGCCTAGGGGGGGGCGAGCAGTACTTC	CASSLGGGEQYF
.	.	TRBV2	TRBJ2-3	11	TGTGCCAGCACAGACACAGATACGCAGTATTTT	CASTDTDTQYF
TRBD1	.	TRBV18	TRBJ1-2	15	TGTGCCAGCTCACCACCGGAGGGGACAGCCGTGGGCTACACCTTC	CASSPPEGTAVGYTF
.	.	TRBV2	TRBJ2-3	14	TGTGCCAGCAGTCCTCCGGGGTCGACAGATACGCAGTATTTT	CASSPPGSTDTQYF
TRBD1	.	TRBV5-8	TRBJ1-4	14	TGTGCCAGCAGCGCCAGGGGGCTGGATGAAAAACTGTTTTTT	CASSARGLDEKLFF
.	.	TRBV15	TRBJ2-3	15	TGTGCCACCAGCAGAGAAAGGTCAGGGCTAGATACGCAGTATTTT	CATSRERSGLDTQYF
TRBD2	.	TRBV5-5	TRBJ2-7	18	TGTGCCAGCAGCTTACTAGCGGGGGCCACGAGGAGCTCCTACGAGCAGTACTTC	CASSLLAGATRSSYEQYF
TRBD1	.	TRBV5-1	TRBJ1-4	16	TGCGCCAGCAGCGATTCTACACAGGGGGCGCGAGAAAAACTGTTTTTT	CASSDSTQGAREKLFF
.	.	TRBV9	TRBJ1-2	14	TGTGCCAGCAGCGTAGCTACACAGAGCTATGGCTACACCTTC	CASSVATQSYGYTF
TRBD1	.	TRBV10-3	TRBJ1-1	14	TGTGCCATCAGTTTGGACAGGATGAACACTGAAGCTTTCTTT	CAISLDRMNTEAFF
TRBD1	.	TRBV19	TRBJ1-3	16	TGTGCCAGTAGTATCGGGACAGGGTTCTCTGGAAACACCATATATTTT	CASSIGTGFSGNTIYF
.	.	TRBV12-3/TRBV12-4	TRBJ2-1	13	TGTGCCAGCAGCCGGGACACTCACAATGAGCAGTTCTTC	CASSRDTHNEQFF
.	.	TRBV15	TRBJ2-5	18	TGTGCCACCAGCAGAGATCGATGGACCGGGGATTTCGGGGAGACCCAGTACTTC	CATSRDRWTGDFGETQYF
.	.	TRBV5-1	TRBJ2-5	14	TGCGCCAGCAGCTTAGGGGAAATAGGGGAGACCCAGTACTTC	CASSLGEIGETQYF
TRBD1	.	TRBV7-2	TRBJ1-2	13	TGTGCCAGCAGCCCGACAGGGGACCGTGGCTACACCTTC	CASSPTGDRGYTF
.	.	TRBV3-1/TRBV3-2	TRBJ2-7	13	TGTGCCAGCAGCCCGAGAGGTTTGTGGGAGCAGTACTTC	CASSPRGLWEQYF
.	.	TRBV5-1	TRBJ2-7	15	TGCGCCAGCAGCTTGGGCGGGTCCGGTTATTCCGAGCAGTACTTC	CASSLGGSGYSEQYF
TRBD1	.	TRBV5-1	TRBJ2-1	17	TGCGCCAGCAGCTTGCTGAGGAGGGGACAGGGTCCCAATGAGCAGTTCTTC	CASSLLRRGQGPNEQFF
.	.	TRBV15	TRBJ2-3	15	TGTGCCACCAGCAGAGTTGACATTTACACAGATACGCAGTATTTT	CATSRVDIYTDTQYF
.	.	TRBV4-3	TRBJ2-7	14	TGCGCCAGCAGCCAAGAAGAGGCCGGCTACGAGCAGTACTTC	CASSQEEAGYEQYF
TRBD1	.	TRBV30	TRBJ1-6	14	TGTGCCTGGACCGGGACAGGGCTTTTGTCACCCCTCCACTTT	CAWTGTGLLSPLHF
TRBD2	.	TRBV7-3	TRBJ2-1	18	TGTGCCAGCAGCAGGACTAGCGGGGGAATCCTCGGGGACAATGAGCAGTTCTTC	CASSRTSGGILGDNEQFF
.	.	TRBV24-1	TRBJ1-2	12	TGTGCCACCAGTGATTCAGTGGGCGGCTACACCTTC	CATSDSVGGYTF
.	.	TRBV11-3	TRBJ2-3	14	TGTGCCAGCAGCTCTGGCAGGGGAGAGGGTACGCAGTATTTT	CASSSGRGEGTQYF
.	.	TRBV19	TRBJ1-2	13	TGTGCCAGTAGTGCGGGGGTGCTCTATGGCTACACCTTC	CASSAGVLYGYTF
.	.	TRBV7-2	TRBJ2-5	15	TGTGCCAGCAGCCCTACTGGACGGGGGTTGGGGACCCAGTACTTC	CASSPTGRGLGTQYF
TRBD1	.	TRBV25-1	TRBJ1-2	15	TGTGCCAGCAGTGACACAGGGGGCGAGAGAGGCGGCTACACCTTC	CASSDTGGERGGYTF
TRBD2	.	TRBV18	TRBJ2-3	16	TGTGCCAGCTCACCACCCGGGACTAGCGGGGGAGATACGCAGTATTTT	CASSPPGTSGGDTQYF
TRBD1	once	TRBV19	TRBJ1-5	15	TGTGCCAGTAGTTTCGGACAGGGGGCGAATCAGCCCCAGCATTTT	CASSFGQGANQPQHF
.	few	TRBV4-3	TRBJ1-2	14	TGCGCCAGCAGCCAGGTAACAGGGTACCATGGCTACACCTTC	CASSQVTGYHGYTF
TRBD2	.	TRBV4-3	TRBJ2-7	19	TGCGCCAGCAGCCAACTTTATACCGGGACTAGCGGGGGGGCTTACGAGCAGTACTTC	CASSQLYTGTSGGAYEQYF
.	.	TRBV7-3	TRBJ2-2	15	TGTGCCAGCAGCCCGACAGGTGCGAACACCGGGGAGCTGTTTTTT	CASSPTGANTGELFF
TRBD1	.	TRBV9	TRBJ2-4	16	TGTGCCAGCAGCGGACAGGGACGGTTAGCCAAAAACATTCAGTACTTC	CASSGQGRLAKNIQYF
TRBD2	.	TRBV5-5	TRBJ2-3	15	TGTGCCAGCAGTTTTAGCGGGGGGGCCGGAGATACGCAGTATTTT	CASSFSGGAGDTQYF
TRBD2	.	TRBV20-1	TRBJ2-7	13	TGCAGTGCTAGTAAGGGACTAGCGGGAGGAAGGTACTTC	CSASKGLAGGRYF
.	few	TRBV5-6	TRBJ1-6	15	TGTGCCAGCAGCTCCCTGACACTCAAGACATCACCCCTCCACTTT	CASSSLTLKTSPLHF
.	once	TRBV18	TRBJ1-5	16	TGTGCCAGCTCACCACCGGGGGGGGCTGACAATCAGCCCCAGCATTTT	CASSPPGGADNQPQHF
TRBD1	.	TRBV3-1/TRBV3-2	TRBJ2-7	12	TGTGCCAGCAGCGACAGGGGGCAAGAGCAGTACTTC	CASSDRGQEQYF
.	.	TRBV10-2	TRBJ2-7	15	TGCGCCAGCAGTGACTCAGACAGGAGCTCCTACGAGCAGTACTTC	CASSDSDRSSYEQYF
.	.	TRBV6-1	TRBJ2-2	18	TGTGCCAGCAGTGAAGCAATCCGGGGGGCTTCGAACACCGGGGAGCTGTTTTTT	CASSEAIRGASNTGELFF
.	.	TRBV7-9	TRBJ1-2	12	TGTGCCAGCAGCTTACGCAGCTATGGCTACACCTTC	CASSLRSYGYTF
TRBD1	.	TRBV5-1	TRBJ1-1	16	TGCGCCAGCAGCCGAAAAGGGGGACAGACAAACACTGAAGCTTTCTTT	CASSRKGGQTNTEAFF
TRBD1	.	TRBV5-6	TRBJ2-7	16	TGTGCCAGCAGCTGGGCCCAGGGGGTCGGAAGCTACGAGCAGTACTTC	CASSWAQGVGSYEQYF
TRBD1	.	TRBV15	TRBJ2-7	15	TGTGCCACCAGCAGAGCGGGGACAGGGTTTCGCGAGCAGTACTTC	CATSRAGTGFREQYF
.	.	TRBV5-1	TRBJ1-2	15	TGCGCCAGCAGCTCTACTATGGCGCAGTTAGATGGCTACACCTTC	CASSSTMAQLDGYTF
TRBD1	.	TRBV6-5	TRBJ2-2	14	TGTGCCAGCAGGCGGACAGGTTCAACGGGGGAGCTGTTTTTT	CASRRTGSTGELFF
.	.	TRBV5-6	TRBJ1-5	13	TGTGCCAGCAGCTTGGGCGTTAGTCAGCCCCAGCATTTT	CASSLGVSQPQHF